These T cell receptor beta chains were read from a single sample in a study of blood T cell repertoires in COVID-19. Clones were sequenced by immunoSEQ multiplex PCR, and TCRdb holds only the in-frame ones, with some missing. Among about 240,000 clones listed, about four fifths were seen once. Sequencing was performed on peripheral blood. These receptors all stem from a woman aged 18-29 years with acute or convalescent COVID-19. The CDR3 runs from the conserved cysteine through the conserved F or W. D genes are given only for firm matches. Where a row states a size, it is once, few, many or the class of an expanded clone; other rows omit it.

V: TRBV10-1
size: -
J: TRBJ2-3
D: -
DNA: TGCGCCAGCAGTGAGGGTATGGTCTTGCGGAGCACAGATACGCAGTATTTT
CDR3: CASSEGMVLRSTDTQYF

V: TRBV11-2
size: -
J: TRBJ2-7
D: TRBD1
DNA: TGTGCCAGCAGGTTCCCCGGACAGGGGGCCTACGAGCAGTACTTC
CDR3: CASRFPGQGAYEQYF

V: TRBV18
size: -
J: TRBJ2-2
D: TRBD1
DNA: TGTGCCAGCTCTCACGGGACAGGGGACCACACCGGGGAGCTGTTTTTT
CDR3: CASSHGTGDHTGELFF

V: TRBV19
size: -
J: TRBJ2-3
D: TRBD1
DNA: TGTGCCAGTAACCCCGTACAGGGGTGGGGCACAGATACGCAGTATTTT
CDR3: CASNPVQGWGTDTQYF

V: TRBV6-5
size: -
J: TRBJ1-3
D: TRBD1
DNA: TGTGCCAGCAGCTTAGGCCGCGGGACAGGTGGCACCATATATTTT
CDR3: CASSLGRGTGGTIYF

V: TRBV5-6
size: -
J: TRBJ1-2
D: -
DNA: TGTGCCAGCAGCTTGGTTGGCGGCAGGGCCTATGGCTACACCTTC
CDR3: CASSLVGGRAYGYTF

V: TRBV21-1
size: -
J: TRBJ2-1
D: -
DNA: TGTGCCAGCAGCAAAAGTGGGACTAGCTTCGCCAATGAGCAGTTCTTC
CDR3: CASSKSGTSFANEQFF

V: TRBV5-1
size: -
J: TRBJ2-3
D: TRBD1
DNA: TGCGCCAGCAGCTGGGGGGACAGGAAACCAGATACGCAGTATTTT
CDR3: CASSWGDRKPDTQYF

V: TRBV6-2/TRBV6-3
size: once
J: TRBJ2-3
D: -
DNA: TGTGCCAGCAGTTACGGTGGAGCGGTAAGCACAGATACGCAGTATTTT
CDR3: CASSYGGAVSTDTQYF

V: TRBV2
size: -
J: TRBJ2-2
D: TRBD2
DNA: TGTGCCAGCATACAAGCGGGAGACCACACCGGGGAGCTGTTTTTT
CDR3: CASIQAGDHTGELFF

V: TRBV4-2
size: -
J: TRBJ1-4
D: -
DNA: TGTGCCAGCAGCCAAGAAGGGGCCGAACTGGATGAAAAACTGTTTTTT
CDR3: CASSQEGAELDEKLFF

V: TRBV7-2
size: -
J: TRBJ2-5
D: TRBD1
DNA: TGTGCCAGCAGCTTGGGGACAGGGCAAGAGACCCAGTACTTC
CDR3: CASSLGTGQETQYF

V: TRBV2
size: -
J: TRBJ1-6
D: TRBD1
DNA: TGTGCCAGCAGCACCGGGACAGGGGTGGTTTCGATTGATTCACCCCTCCACTTT
CDR3: CASSTGTGVVSIDSPLHF

V: TRBV19
size: -
J: TRBJ2-2
D: TRBD1
DNA: TGTGCCAGCCGGGACAGGGTGAACACCGGGGAGCTGTTTTTT
CDR3: CASRDRVNTGELFF

V: TRBV29-1
size: -
J: TRBJ1-1
D: -
DNA: TGCAGCGTTGAGAGGCCCGGGAACACTGAAGCTTTCTTT
CDR3: CSVERPGNTEAFF

V: TRBV7-9
size: -
J: TRBJ1-2
D: TRBD1
DNA: TGTGCCAGCAGCCGAGGACAGGGAATCGTCTATGGCTACACCTTC
CDR3: CASSRGQGIVYGYTF

V: TRBV27
size: -
J: TRBJ2-1
D: -
DNA: TGTGCCAGCAGTTTGCAGGGAACCTACAATGAGCAGTTCTTC
CDR3: CASSLQGTYNEQFF

V: TRBV18
size: few
J: TRBJ2-2
D: -
DNA: TGTGCCAGCTCATACCTAGCCGGGGAGCTGTTTTTT
CDR3: CASSYLAGELFF

V: TRBV30
size: -
J: TRBJ2-6
D: TRBD1
DNA: TGTGCCTGGAGCAAGACAGGGAGCTCTGGGGCCAACGTCCTGACTTTC
CDR3: CAWSKTGSSGANVLTF

V: TRBV4-3
size: -
J: TRBJ2-2
D: -
DNA: TGCGCCAGCAGCCAAGATGAGGAGCATAACACCGGGGAGCTGTTTTTT
CDR3: CASSQDEEHNTGELFF

V: TRBV7-8
size: few
J: TRBJ2-5
D: -
DNA: TGTGCCAGCAGCGCCCATAACAACAGGGAGACCCAGTACTTC
CDR3: CASSAHNNRETQYF

V: TRBV10-1
size: -
J: TRBJ2-1
D: -
DNA: TGCGCCAGCAGTGAGTCACTATCGTACAATGAGCAGTTCTTC
CDR3: CASSESLSYNEQFF

V: TRBV27
size: -
J: TRBJ1-4
D: TRBD1
DNA: TGTGCCAGCAGTTTAACACAGGGGGGGGGAAAACTGTTTTTT
CDR3: CASSLTQGGGKLFF

V: TRBV19
size: -
J: TRBJ2-7
D: -
DNA: TGTGCCAGTAGCAGGGTAGCGGAGCCGACCTACGAGCAGTACTTC
CDR3: CASSRVAEPTYEQYF

V: TRBV4-3
size: -
J: TRBJ1-2
D: -
DNA: TGCGCCAGCAGCCAAGAGGTTGCAGGGCCGAAGCCAGGCTACACCTTC
CDR3: CASSQEVAGPKPGYTF

V: TRBV9
size: once
J: TRBJ2-7
D: TRBD1
DNA: TGTGCCAGCAGCGTAGGCCAGGGGGCGTTCTACGAGCAGTACTTC
CDR3: CASSVGQGAFYEQYF

V: TRBV15
size: -
J: TRBJ2-1
D: TRBD2
DNA: TGTGCCACCAACAGCGGGGAGCATAGCAATGAGCAGTTCTTC
CDR3: CATNSGEHSNEQFF

V: TRBV10-3
size: -
J: TRBJ1-4
D: -
DNA: TGTGCCATCAGGGCACAGGAAGGGGCTGAAAAACTGTTTTTT
CDR3: CAIRAQEGAEKLFF

V: TRBV28
size: few
J: TRBJ1-4
D: -
DNA: TGTGCCAGCAGTTCTTGGGGACTTGATAATGAAAAACTGTTTTTT
CDR3: CASSSWGLDNEKLFF

V: TRBV7-3
size: few
J: TRBJ2-1
D: TRBD1
DNA: TGTGCCAGCAGCTTCCCGGGACAGGGGGTCAATAATGAGCAGTTCTTC
CDR3: CASSFPGQGVNNEQFF

V: TRBV13
size: -
J: TRBJ1-3
D: -
DNA: TGTGCCAGCAACGTTGGCCAGACTCATACAATCTCTGGAAACACCATATATTTT
CDR3: CASNVGQTHTISGNTIYF

V: TRBV28
size: once
J: TRBJ1-6
D: TRBD1
DNA: TGTGCCAGCAGGGCAGGGGGCGATAGTTCACCCCTCCACTTT
CDR3: CASRAGGDSSPLHF

V: TRBV27
size: -
J: TRBJ1-6
D: -
DNA: TGTGCCAGCAGATTAACAGTGTTTAATTCACCCCTCCACTTT
CDR3: CASRLTVFNSPLHF

V: TRBV19
size: -
J: TRBJ1-2
D: TRBD1
DNA: TGTGCCAGTAGTTCCTGGAAGGGACAGGGGGCCGGCTACACCTTC
CDR3: CASSSWKGQGAGYTF

V: TRBV6-5
size: -
J: TRBJ1-5
D: TRBD1
DNA: TGTGCCAGCAGTCCACAGGGGATGATTAGGCAGCCCCAGCATTTT
CDR3: CASSPQGMIRQPQHF

V: TRBV7-9
size: -
J: TRBJ2-7
D: TRBD1
DNA: TGTGCCAGCAGCGGCAGGACAGGCTACGAGCAGTACTTC
CDR3: CASSGRTGYEQYF

V: TRBV5-6
size: -
J: TRBJ2-7
D: TRBD1
DNA: TGTGCCAGCAGCTCGTCAGACAGGGAGTTGGGGGAGCAGTACTTC
CDR3: CASSSSDRELGEQYF

V: TRBV10-3
size: once
J: TRBJ1-2
D: TRBD1
DNA: TGTGCCATCAGTGACGGACAGGGAAGCTACACCTTC
CDR3: CAISDGQGSYTF

V: TRBV29-1
size: many
J: TRBJ2-3
D: -
DNA: TGCAGCGTTGATTTAACCGAGTCCCTTGATTTTACGCAGTATTTT
CDR3: CSVDLTESLDFTQYF

V: TRBV11-2
size: -
J: TRBJ2-2
D: -
DNA: TGTGCCAGCAGCTTAGATCTAGGGAGCCAACGGAACACCGGGGAGCTGTTTTTT
CDR3: CASSLDLGSQRNTGELFF

V: TRBV6-2/TRBV6-3
size: -
J: TRBJ2-7
D: TRBD1
DNA: TGTGCCAGCAGTTACTCCGACAGGGGTGCCTACGAGCAGTACTTC
CDR3: CASSYSDRGAYEQYF

V: TRBV28
size: -
J: TRBJ2-5
D: -
DNA: TGTGCCAGCAGTTGGGGCCTGGGGCAAGAGACCCAGTACTTC
CDR3: CASSWGLGQETQYF

V: TRBV6-1
size: -
J: TRBJ2-7
D: -
DNA: TGTGCCAGCAGTGAAGAGGTGCGGTCCTACGAGCAGTACTTC
CDR3: CASSEEVRSYEQYF

V: TRBV9
size: -
J: TRBJ2-5
D: TRBD1
DNA: TGTGCCAGCAGCGAATTGCCCGGGACAGTGTACCAAGAGACCCAGTACTTC
CDR3: CASSELPGTVYQETQYF

V: TRBV6-4
size: many
J: TRBJ2-3
D: TRBD2
DNA: TGTGCCAGCAGTGAGGTAGCGGGAGAAGCAGATACGCAGTATTTT
CDR3: CASSEVAGEADTQYF

V: TRBV19
size: -
J: TRBJ2-1
D: -
DNA: TGTGCCAGTAGTATCGCGGTGACCGACTCCTACAATGAGCAGTTCTTC
CDR3: CASSIAVTDSYNEQFF

V: TRBV30
size: once
J: TRBJ2-4
D: TRBD2
DNA: TGTGCCTGGAGTGCCCTAGCGGGAGGCTTCATTCAGTACTTC
CDR3: CAWSALAGGFIQYF

V: TRBV6-1
size: -
J: TRBJ1-1
D: -
DNA: TGTGCCAGCAGTGAAAGGGGGTCCGGGAACACTGAAGCTTTCTTT
CDR3: CASSERGSGNTEAFF

V: TRBV27
size: once
J: TRBJ2-2
D: -
DNA: TGTGCCAGCAGTTCCAACAGGGCTCGGGGCGGGGAGCTGTTTTTT
CDR3: CASSSNRARGGELFF

V: TRBV7-2
size: -
J: TRBJ2-1
D: TRBD2
DNA: TGTGCCAGCAGCCCCAGTTGGGGCGCGGGGGTCAATGAGCAGTTCTTC
CDR3: CASSPSWGAGVNEQFF

V: TRBV10-1
size: -
J: TRBJ2-1
D: TRBD2
DNA: TGCGCCAGCAGTGAGTATCCTAGCGGGAGCGGGAATGAGCAGTTCTTC
CDR3: CASSEYPSGSGNEQFF